The 21 T cell receptor beta chains below come from one sample, sequenced in a study of blood T cell repertoires in COVID-19. Clones were sequenced by immunoSEQ multiplex PCR, and TCRdb holds only the in-frame ones, with some missing. Of under 300,000 clones listed, 65% to 85% are singletons. Material for sequencing was peripheral blood. The receptors shown here come from a woman aged 40 to 49 with active or convalescent COVID-19.

The chain links TRBV28 to TRBJ1-6; 8 nucleotides match TRBD1. Losses at the gene ends were 6 bases for V and 8 bases for J; bases not matched to a gene: 6. The germline gives CDR1 MDHEN, CDR2 SYDVKM. The CDR3 loop spans 14 amino acids. CDR3 nucleotide sequence: TGTGCCAGCAGCCAGACAGGGGAGTATTCACCCCTCCACTTT. Translating it yields CASSQTGEYSPLHF.

This chain uses TRBV30 with TRBJ2-2; a possible D gene is TRBD1 (6 bases). The CDR3 loop spans 15 amino acids. Trimming took off 0 bases at V and 6 bases at J, with 14 bases between the two ends. The germline V gene encodes CDR1 GTSNPN and CDR2 SVGIG (reference sequence). This chain's CDR3 is CAWSVLPGTSGELFF. The CDR3 DNA is TGTGCCTGGAGTGTACTCCCCGGGACATCCGGGGAGCTGTTTTTT.

This chain connects TRBV9 to TRBJ1-2; perhaps TRBD1 as D (6 bases). V gave up 3 bases and J gave up 6 bases, with 18 bases separating them. Germline V gene lookup returns CDR1 SGDLS and CDR2 YYNGEE. The CDR3 extends over 15 amino acids. As DNA, the CDR3 is TGTGCCAGCAGCGCAGAAGGGGGAGAGGGGCATGGCTACACCTTC. Translation: CASSAEGGEGHGYTF.

The rearrangement links TRBV7-3 to TRBJ1-1, with D uncertain. CDR3 length: 17 residues. Germline V CDR1 and CDR2: SGHTA, FQGTGA. Trimming removed 1 base from V and 0 bases from J, with 15 bases in between. The CDR3 DNA sequence: TGTGCCAGCAGCTTAATAACTGGGCCTCTCATGAACACTGAAGCTTTCTTT. It translates to CASSLITGPLMNTEAFF.

The chain combines TRBV19 with TRBJ1-3, with no clear D. CDR1 and CDR2 (germline): LNHDA, SQIVND (reference sequence). This CDR3 is 12 amino acids long. Trimming took off 6 bases at V and 4 bases at J, with 7 bases between the two ends. Here the CDR3 reads CASRSQGNTIYF. The CDR3, as DNA: TGTGCCAGTAGATCTCAGGGAAACACCATATATTTT.

The chain couples TRBV29-1 to TRBJ1-2; D is uncertain. Germline CDR1 reads SQVTM; CDR2 reads ANQGSEA. Trimming stripped 8 bases from V and 1 base from J, with 11 bases between. This CDR3 comprises 12 residues. For the CDR3, the DNA is TGCAGCTCGCTCAGCGGTAACTATGGCTACACCTTC. The encoded protein is CSSLSGNYGYTF.

This sequence joins TRBV4-2 and TRBJ2-3; D is unresolved. Germline loops: CDR1 LGHNA, CDR2 YNFKEQ. V shed 0 bases and J shed 0 bases, with 10 bases lying between them. The CDR3 sequence is 16 residues long. CDR3 residues: CASSQDWSSSTDTQYF. The CDR3 nucleotides are TGTGCCAGCAGCCAAGACTGGAGCTCTAGCACAGATACGCAGTATTTT.

This clone was counted ten times or more. The rearrangement joins TRBV7-9 to TRBJ1-5; D is unresolved. The CDR3 is 15 residues long. V shed 1 base and J shed 4 bases, with 11 bases lying between them. Germline-derived CDR1 and CDR2 are SEHNR and FQNEAQ (reference sequence). In DNA, the CDR3 is TGTGCCAGCAGCTTAGATGGGCAGAATAATCAGCCCCAGCATTTT. This encodes CASSLDGQNNQPQHF.

The chain recombines TRBV9 with TRBJ1-2; TRBD1 might be the D (6 bases). The CDR3 runs 15 residues. The V gene's germline CDR1 is SGDLS and CDR2 YYNGEE. V was clipped by 4 bases and J by 7 bases, with 20 bases between them. In nucleotides, the CDR3 is TGTGCCAGCAGCTCCCCCGGGTCGGGGGGCTTTGGCTACACCTTC. This sequence encodes CASSSPGSGGFGYTF.

The chain has TRBV28 and TRBJ1-5; 7 positions agree with TRBD1. With V trimmed by 4 bases and J by 4 bases, 10 bases remained unmatched. This CDR3 spans 16 amino acids. Looked up from germline, CDR1 is MDHEN and CDR2 is SYDVKM. The CDR3 reads CASSSSTGVGNQPQHF. The CDR3 coding sequence is TGTGCCAGCAGTTCCTCAACAGGGGTTGGTAATCAGCCCCAGCATTTT.

The rearrangement joins TRBV2 to TRBJ1-2; maybe TRBD1 (6 bases). Germline CDR1 is SNHLY and CDR2 is FYNNEI. CDR3 length equals 15 residues. Trimming cost V 6 bases and J 2 bases, with 16 bases left between them. CDR3 nucleotides: TGTGCCAGCAGCCAGGGGCAGGGTGGGAACTATGGCTACACCTTC. Amino acid sequence: CASSQGQGGNYGYTF.

This clone has only one observation. This chain connects TRBV5-4 to TRBJ1-1; a weak D match, TRBD1 (6 bases). CDR1 SGHNT and CDR2 YYREEE come from the germline V gene (reference sequence). V was trimmed by 4 bases and J by 7 bases, leaving 20 bases between them. CDR3 size: 15 residues. The DNA of the CDR3 is TGTGCCAGCAGCCCGGGATTCAGGACAGCTATTGAAGCTTTCTTT. Its translation is CASSPGFRTAIEAFF. The full variable domain, its missing parts supplied by reference TRBV5-4 and TRBJ1-1, is ETGVTQSPTHLIKTRGQQVTLRCSSQSGHNTVSWYQQALGQGPQFIFQYYREEENGRGNFPPRFSGLQFPNYSSELNVNALELDDSALYLCASSPGFRTAIEAFFGQGTRLTVV.

V gene TRBV21-1 combines with J gene TRBJ1-4; the DNA was not used to check the table's D call, TRBD1. TRBV21-1 is a known pseudogene. This CDR3 is built from 11 residues. CDR3 DNA sequence: TGTGCCAGCAGCAGACAGGTTTGGCTGTTTTTT. Translated: CASSRQVWLFF.

The chain combines TRBV2 with TRBJ2-3; D is possibly TRBD2 (7 bases). CDR1 SNHLY and CDR2 FYNNEI come from the germline V gene. Trimming took off 5 bases at V and 1 base at J, with 10 bases between the two ends. The CDR3 covers 14 residues. CDR3 sequence reads: CASSRGGGTDTQYF. The CDR3, as DNA: TGTGCCAGCAGTCGAGGGGGGGGCACAGATACGCAGTATTTT.

This rearrangement joins TRBV11-3 to TRBJ2-3; 7 nucleotides agree with TRBD2. The CDR3 covers 16 residues. The germline gives CDR1 SGHNT, CDR2 YENEEA. The trim removed 4 bases at V and 1 base at J, leaving 8 bases unmatched. CDR3 in DNA: TGTGCCAGCAGCTCCGGGGGGTCCCTTCGCACAGATACGCAGTATTTT. This encodes CASSSGGSLRTDTQYF.

This rearrangement joins TRBV6-6 to TRBJ2-7; 10 bases are shared with TRBD1. The germline V gene has CDR1 MNHNY and CDR2 SVGAGI (reference sequence). The V segment lost 5 bases and the J segment 6 bases; nucleotides outside the gene matches: 4. This CDR3 is 13 amino acids long. CDR3 nucleotide sequence: TGTGCCAGCAGTACGACAGGGGGCTCCGAGCAGTACGTC. Residues: CASSTTGGSEQYV.

The chain carries TRBV7-9 and TRBJ2-5; D is possibly TRBD2 (6 bases). V was pared by 5 bases and J by 2 bases, with 9 bases between. Per the germline V gene, CDR1 is SEHNR and CDR2 is FQNEAQ (reference sequence). The CDR3 loop spans 13 amino acids. CDR3 nucleotides: TGTGCCAGCAGCCAGGCGGGGCAAGAGACCCAGTACTTC. Protein sequence: CASSQAGQETQYF.

V and J are TRBV7-2 and TRBJ1-2; TRBD1 aligns across 8 bases. The junction had 9 bases not matched to a gene; V was cut back by 1 base and J by 8 bases. Germline assignment: CDR1 SGHTA and CDR2 FQGNSA. The CDR3 contains 15 residues. The DNA for the CDR3 is TGTGCCAGCAGCTTAGAGATAGGTCGACAGGGGGGCTACACCTTC. It encodes CASSLEIGRQGGYTF.

The genes are TRBV7-8 and TRBJ2-7, with 15 bases that match TRBD2. Germline V gene data show CDR1 as SGHVS and CDR2 as FQNEAQ. The CDR3 spans 19 residues. The V and J ends lost 1 base and 0 bases, in that order; junction bases with no gene match: 7. In DNA form, the CDR3 reads TGTGCCAGCAGCTTAGAACAGGGACTAGCGGGGGGAAGCTCCTACGAGCAGTACGTC. It specifies CASSLEQGLAGGSSYEQYV.

The table lists this clone with a count of one. The chain combines TRBV7-9 with TRBJ1-2; D ambiguous. The CDR3 covers 14 residues. Deletions cut 1 base from V and 7 bases from J, with 13 bases between. In germline, CDR1 is SEHNR, CDR2 FQNEAQ (reference sequence). The CDR3 protein is CASSLVSRLSGYTF. CDR3 nucleotide sequence: TGTGCCAGCAGCTTAGTTTCGCGTCTATCTGGCTACACCTTC.

This clone appeared a few times. The chain carries TRBV13 and TRBJ1-1; no definite D call. The CDR3 consists of 13 residues. With 7 bases removed from V and 3 bases from J, the gap between germline ends came to 12 bases. The germline V gene encodes CDR1 PRHDT and CDR2 FYEKMQ (reference sequence). The CDR3 nucleotides are TGTGCCAGCACCTCAGATCTTCACACTGAAGCTTTCTTT. Translated: CASTSDLHTEAFF.